Listed below are T cell receptor beta chains from one sample, sequenced in a study of T cell responses to AZD1222 COVID-19 vaccine. Sequencing used immunoSEQ multiplex PCR; TCRdb keeps in-frame clones, though not all of them. The data contain more than 110,000 clones, about 93% of them singletons. The sequencing here drew on peripheral blood, taken on day 0 of AZD1222 vaccination. Receptor source: an adult in good health. CDR3s include the opening cysteine and the closing phenylalanine or tryptophan. D genes are given only for firm matches. Some rows mark clone size as missing; the rest say once, few, many or name a class of expanded clone.

clone_size d_call j_call v_call cdr3_nt cdr3_aa
- - TRBJ1-1 TRBV19 TGTGCCAGTAGCCCCTCGGACTCGCACACTGAAGCTTTCTTT CASSPSDSHTEAFF
- - TRBJ1-5 TRBV9 TGTGCCAGCAGCGTAGAGTGGACAGTGAATAACTATAGCAATCAGCCCCAGCATTTT CASSVEWTVNNYSNQPQHF
- - TRBJ1-1 TRBV7-9 TGTGCCAGCAGCCCTATACAGGGGAACACTGAAGCTTTCTTT CASSPIQGNTEAFF
- - TRBJ2-2 TRBV7-8 TGTGCCAGCAGCTTAGTGGCTAGGGGGGACACCGGGGAGCTGTTTTTT CASSLVARGDTGELFF
- - TRBJ1-1 TRBV28 TGTGCCAGCACAGGGAACACTGAAGCTTTCTTT CASTGNTEAFF
- - TRBJ2-5 TRBV28 TGTGCCAGCAGTTCGGCTTCAGGGGCCCCCCAAGAGACCCAGTACTTC CASSSASGAPQETQYF
- - TRBJ2-1 TRBV15 TGTGCCACCAGCAGGGGGGCCTCCTACAATGAGCAGTTCTTC CATSRGASYNEQFF
- - TRBJ1-5 TRBV19 TGTGCCAGTAGTAGTCTCGCAGGGCGGAATCAGCCCCAGCATTTT CASSSLAGRNQPQHF
once - TRBJ2-7 TRBV15 TGTGCCACCAGCAGAGGGTACTACGAGCAGTACTTC CATSRGYYEQYF
once - TRBJ1-2 TRBV28 TGTGCCAGCAGTCGGACCGGGACGGACGACTATGGCTACACCTTC CASSRTGTDDYGYTF
- TRBD2 TRBJ2-7 TRBV2 TGTGCCAGCAGTGAAGGCCCTGGGGCTAGCGGGAGGTCCCGTTATCTCTACGAGCAGTACTTC CASSEGPGASGRSRYLYEQYF
- - TRBJ2-5 TRBV6-5 TGTGCCAGCAGTCCCTCGGGCCGGGCGACCCAGTACTTC CASSPSGRATQYF
- TRBD1 TRBJ1-6 TRBV6-1 TGTGCCAGCAGTGAAGGACAGGGGGTTTCCTATAATTCACCCCTCCACTTT CASSEGQGVSYNSPLHF
once - TRBJ1-2 TRBV19 TGTGCCAGTAGCCCGGGCCCCTATGGCTACACCTTC CASSPGPYGYTF
- TRBD2 TRBJ2-3 TRBV5-1 TGCGCCAGCAGCTTCCCTCGGCTAGCGGGAGTTATCACAGATACGCAGTATTTT CASSFPRLAGVITDTQYF
- - TRBJ2-6 TRBV21-1 TGTGCCAGCAGTCCCCCTGGGACAGGGGCGTCTGGGGCCAACGTCCTGACTTTC CASSPPGTGASGANVLTF
- - TRBJ1-2 TRBV28 TGTGCCAGCAGTTTAGCAGGGAGAAACTATGGCTACACCTTC CASSLAGRNYGYTF
- TRBD1 TRBJ1-1 TRBV9 TGTGCCAGCAGCCCCCCGGGACAGGGGGCGAGGACTGAAGCTTTCTTT CASSPPGQGARTEAFF
once - TRBJ2-5 TRBV14 TGTGCCAGCAGCCAAGTAGAGACCCAGTACTTC CASSQVETQYF
- TRBD1 TRBJ1-2 TRBV30 TGTGCCTGGGGGACAGGGGGCGATGGCTACACCTTC CAWGTGGDGYTF
- - TRBJ1-2 TRBV7-9 TGTGCCAGCAGCTTAGGCAGGTACAGCAACTATGGCTACACCTTC CASSLGRYSNYGYTF
- - TRBJ2-7 TRBV28 TGTGCCAGCAGCCCAACCGGGACACCGGTTCGTGAGCAGTACTTC CASSPTGTPVREQYF
- TRBD1 TRBJ1-4 TRBV30 TGTGCCTGGAGTAGGATGATGACAGGGGTTCCTGAAAAACTGTTTTTT CAWSRMMTGVPEKLFF
- - TRBJ2-5 TRBV5-1 TGCGCCAGCAGCTTCACGGGAAAGGAGACCCAGTACTTC CASSFTGKETQYF
- - TRBJ1-1 TRBV3-1/TRBV3-2 TGTGCCAGCAGCCTTAACCCCGGGCTCGGGGGCACTGAAGCTTTCTTT CASSLNPGLGGTEAFF
- TRBD1 TRBJ1-4 TRBV27 TGTGCCAGCAGTATCCTAGGACAGGGAAACGAAAAACTGTTTTTT CASSILGQGNEKLFF
- - TRBJ2-2 TRBV9 TGTGCCAGCAGCGCTAGGGGTCCCGGGGAGCTGTTTTTT CASSARGPGELFF
- - TRBJ1-2 TRBV2 TGTGCCAGCAGTTGGGGGGCCTATGGCTACACCTTC CASSWGAYGYTF
- - TRBJ1-1 TRBV21-1 TGTGCCAGCAGCAAAAATCTCGGGCAGGGGTCTCGCATGAACACTGAAGCTTTCTTT CASSKNLGQGSRMNTEAFF
- - TRBJ1-2 TRBV19 TGTGCCAGTACCCAGGCCAATACTAACTATGGCTACACCTTC CASTQANTNYGYTF
- - TRBJ2-1 TRBV4-2 TGTGCCAGCAGCCAGAGGGCAGGACTCTCGGAGCCCCGGCAGTTCTTC CASSQRAGLSEPRQFF
- - TRBJ1-1 TRBV30 TGTGCCTGGAGGATTCAGGGGCAGGGTAGGAGGACTGAAGCTTTCTTT CAWRIQGQGRRTEAFF
- TRBD1 TRBJ2-7 TRBV5-1 TGCGCCAGCAGCTTACGAGACAGGGTGGGCCACGAGCAGTACTTC CASSLRDRVGHEQYF
- - TRBJ2-3 TRBV5-4 TGTGCCAGCAGCCTGCCGGGGGCTCGTACAGATACGCAGTATTTT CASSLPGARTDTQYF
- - TRBJ2-5 TRBV19 TGTGCCAGTAGTATATGGGGCGGTACTAAACGGGGAGAGACCCAGTACTTC CASSIWGGTKRGETQYF
- TRBD1 TRBJ2-5 TRBV24-1 TGTGCCACCAGTGACCCCAGCACCGGACAGGGGGCTAGAGAGACCCAGTACTTC CATSDPSTGQGARETQYF
once - TRBJ2-5 TRBV29-1 TGCAGCGTGCGACAGTTCCAAGAGACCCAGTACTTC CSVRQFQETQYF
- - TRBJ1-1 TRBV12-3/TRBV12-4 TGTGCCAGCAGTTTAGACCCCGCGAAGGCTTTCTTT CASSLDPAKAFF
- - TRBJ1-6 TRBV10-1 TGCGCCAGCAGTGAGTCGGCCGGGTCTCCCCTCCACTTT CASSESAGSPLHF
- TRBD1 TRBJ1-1 TRBV7-9 TGTGCCAGCAGCTCCGGGACAGGGGCAGCTTTCTTT CASSSGTGAAFF
- - TRBJ1-6 TRBV19 TGTGCCAGTAGTATCTACAGGTCAAATTCACCCCTCCACTTT CASSIYRSNSPLHF
- TRBD2 TRBJ2-3 TRBV7-9 TGTGCCAGCAGCTTAGCGATCGGTAGCGGGTACACAGATACGCAGTATTTT CASSLAIGSGYTDTQYF
- - TRBJ1-5 TRBV2 TGTGCCAGCAGCCTTGGACAGACGCCCCAGCATTTT CASSLGQTPQHF
- - TRBJ1-2 TRBV10-3 TGTGCCATCAATACTAGACAGGAATCACTATATGGCTACACCTTC CAINTRQESLYGYTF
- - TRBJ2-2 TRBV7-2 TGTGCCAGCAGCCTTCAGGAAGGCGGGGAGCTGTTTTTT CASSLQEGGELFF
- TRBD2 TRBJ2-5 TRBV3-1/TRBV3-2 TGTGCCAGCAGCCAAGTAGCCGGACTAGCGGGAGGGGGAGAGACCCAGTACTTC CASSQVAGLAGGGETQYF
- TRBD1 TRBJ1-6 TRBV7-9 TGTGCCAGCAGCTTAGCGGATTCAGGGGGTGTATCACCCCTCCACTTT CASSLADSGGVSPLHF
- - TRBJ1-1 TRBV2 TGTGCCAGCAGTAAGTACAGGGAGGAGAACACTGAAGCTTTCTTT CASSKYREENTEAFF
- TRBD2 TRBJ2-1 TRBV27 TGTGCCAGCAGTATCGGAGCGGGAGGGTCCTACAATGAGCAGTTCTTC CASSIGAGGSYNEQFF
- - TRBJ1-4 TRBV18 TGTGCCAGCTCACCAAGGCAGGCTAATGAAAAACTGTTTTTT CASSPRQANEKLFF